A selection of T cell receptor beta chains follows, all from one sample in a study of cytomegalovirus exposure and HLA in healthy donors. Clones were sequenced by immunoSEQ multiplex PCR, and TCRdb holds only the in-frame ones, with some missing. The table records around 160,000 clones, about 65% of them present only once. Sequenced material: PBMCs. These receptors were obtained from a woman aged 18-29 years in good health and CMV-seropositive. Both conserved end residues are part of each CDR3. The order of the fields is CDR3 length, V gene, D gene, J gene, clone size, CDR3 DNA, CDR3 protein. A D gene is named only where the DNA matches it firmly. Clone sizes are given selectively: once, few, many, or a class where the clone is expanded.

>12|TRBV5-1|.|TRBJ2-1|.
TGCGCCAGCAGCTTGTTCTTCGATGAGCAGTTCTTC
CASSLFFDEQFF
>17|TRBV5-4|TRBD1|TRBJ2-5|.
TGTGCCAGCAGCTTGGGCGGACAGGGGGCTTTGGGAGAGACCCAGTACTTC
CASSLGGQGALGETQYF
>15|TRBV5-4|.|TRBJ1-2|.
TGTGCCAGCAGCTTGGGGAGTATTTTAGGGGATGGCTACACCTTC
CASSLGSILGDGYTF
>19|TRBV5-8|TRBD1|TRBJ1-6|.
TGTGCCAGCAGGTTCGCCCCTGGACAGGGGAGCTCCTATAATTCACCCCTCCACTTT
CASRFAPGQGSSYNSPLHF
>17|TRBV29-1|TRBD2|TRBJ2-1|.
TGCAGCGTCCGGACTGGCCTGACTAGCGGACACTACAATGAGCAGTTCTTC
CSVRTGLTSGHYNEQFF
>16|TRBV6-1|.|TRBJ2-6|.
TGTGCCAGCAGTGAATCAGGGGGGTCTGGGGCCAACGTCCTGACTTTC
CASSESGGSGANVLTF
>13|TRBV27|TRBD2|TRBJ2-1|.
TGTGCCAGCAGCGACCTACTAGCGGGTGAGCAGTTCTTC
CASSDLLAGEQFF
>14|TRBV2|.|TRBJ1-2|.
TGTGCCAGCAGATCCGACCTGGGGGCCTATGGCTACACCTTC
CASRSDLGAYGYTF
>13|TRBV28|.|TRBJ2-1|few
TGTGCCAGCAAGACGACAGCGAGGTCCGAAGGGTTCTTC
CASKTTARSEGFF
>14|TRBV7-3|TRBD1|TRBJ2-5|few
TGTGCCAGCAGCTTGACAGGGATTGGAGAGACCCAGTACTTC
CASSLTGIGETQYF
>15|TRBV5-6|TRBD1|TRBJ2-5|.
TGTGCCAGCAGCATGGGACAGGGAGAGTGGGAGACCCAGTACTTC
CASSMGQGEWETQYF
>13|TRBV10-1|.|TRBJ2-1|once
TGCGCCAGCAGTGCACTACTTAACAATGAGCAGTTCTTC
CASSALLNNEQFF
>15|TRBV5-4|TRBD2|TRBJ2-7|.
TGTGCCAGCAGCTTTCGTAGCGGGGGGCCCTACGAGCAGTACTTC
CASSFRSGGPYEQYF
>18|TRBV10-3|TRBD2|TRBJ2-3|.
TGTGCCATCAGTGAGGGGGCTAGCGGGGGGACTAGCACAGATACGCAGTATTTT
CAISEGASGGTSTDTQYF
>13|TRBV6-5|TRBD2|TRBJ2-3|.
TGTGCCAGCAGGCGGGGGACCACAGATACGCAGTATTTT
CASRRGTTDTQYF
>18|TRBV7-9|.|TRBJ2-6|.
TGTGCCAGCAGCTTATTGCAGGGGCTCCACTCTGGGGCCAACGTCCTGACTTTC
CASSLLQGLHSGANVLTF
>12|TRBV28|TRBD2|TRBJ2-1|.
TGTGCCAGCAGGCGGACTAGGAATGAGCAGTTCTTC
CASRRTRNEQFF
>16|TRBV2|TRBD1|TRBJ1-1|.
TGTGCCAGCAGGAGTAGGACAGGTTGGAAGAGCGCTGAAGCTTTCTTT
CASRSRTGWKSAEAFF